A few counts support the clone carrying this T cell receptor (beta chain). The source of the sample is a study of cytomegalovirus exposure and HLA in healthy donors. CDR1 SGHTA and CDR2 FQGNSA come from the germline V gene. This CDR3 is built from 16 residues. V trimming: 5 bases; J trimming: 4 bases; junction bases outside the gene matches: 9. Data came from immunoSEQ multiplex PCR; TCRdb stores just in-frame clones and leaves some out. The sample holds about 280,000 clones; approximately 90% are singletons and the top ten take about 0.85%. The chain uses TRBV7-2 and TRBJ1-5, with TRBD1 identical over 9 bases. The specimen was PBMCs. This sequence originates from a woman aged 18-35 years in good health and CMV-seronegative. Here the CDR3 DNA reads TGTGCCAGCAGCCGAGAGGGGACAGGGACTAATCAGCCCCAGCATTTT. Translating gives CASSREGTGTNQPQHF.